Listed here are 29 T cell receptor beta chains from one sample, sequenced in a study of OX40 agonist ivuxolimab in advanced cancers. Libraries were prepared by immunoSEQ multiplex PCR; TCRdb keeps only in-frame clonotypes and omits some of them. The repertoire holds over 95,000 clones, 75% to 95% seen once, with about 0.31% in the top ten. This material consisted of CD4+ or CD8+ T cells sorted from blood, taken in a trial of the OX40 agonist ivuxolimab. The origin of the receptors is an adult with an advanced solid tumor such as melanoma, head and neck, liver or kidney cancer.

The chain couples TRBV28 to TRBJ2-5, with D possibly being TRBD1 (7 bases). Germline-derived CDR1 and CDR2 are MDHEN and SYDVKM. The CDR3 totals 15 residues. V was trimmed by 7 bases and J by 5 bases, leaving 20 bases between them. In DNA, the CDR3 is TGTGCCAGCAAGACGCCAAAGACAGGGAGGGAGACCCAGTACTTC. Its protein is CASKTPKTGRETQYF. The full variable domain, in which reference TRBV28 and TRBJ2-5 provide the parts outside the CDR3, is DVKVTQSSRYLVKRTGEKVFLECVQDMDHENMFWYRQDPGLGLRLIYFSYDVKMKEKGDIPEGYSVSREKKERFSLILESASTNQTSMYLCASKTPKTGRETQYFGPGTRLLVL.

The rearrangement joins TRBV10-1 to TRBJ2-7; unclear D gene. This CDR3 has 11 amino acids. Trimming stripped 5 bases from V and 2 bases from J, with 4 bases between. Germline V gene sequence: CDR1 WNHNN, CDR2 SYGVQD (reference sequence). Here the CDR3 reads CASSHPYEQYF. As DNA, the CDR3 is TGCGCCAGCAGTCACCCCTACGAGCAGTACTTC.

V is TRBV2 and J is TRBJ2-7; either TRBD1 or TRBD2 may supply D (5 bases each). CDR1 and CDR2 from the germline V gene are SNHLY and FYNNEI. The CDR3 has 14 amino acids. The V and J ends lost 6 bases and 6 bases respectively, with 18 bases between them. In nucleotides, the CDR3 is TGTGCCAGCAGAGGGGAGTCCAGACAGTCCGAGCAGTACTTC. Its translation is CASRGESRQSEQYF.

This rearrangement joins TRBV19 to TRBJ2-1, with no clear D. Germline assignment: CDR1 LNHDA and CDR2 SQIVND (reference sequence). CDR3 length: 16 amino acids. The germline V and J ends were trimmed by 1 base and 6 bases, with 16 bases remaining between them. The CDR3 DNA reads as TGTGCCAGTAGTATAGCCCCTAACCCCCGTGTCAATGAGCAGTTCTTC. Protein: CASSIAPNPRVNEQFF.

V is TRBV19 and J is TRBJ2-2; the match to TRBD2 covers 9 bases. Germline assignment: CDR1 LNHDA and CDR2 SQIVND (reference sequence). With 3 bases clipped from V and 4 bases from J, the junction kept 3 bases outside the gene matches. The CDR3 extends over 15 amino acids. CDR3 region: CASSISGSGTGELFF. CDR3 nucleotide sequence: TGTGCCAGTAGTATTAGCGGGAGTGGCACCGGGGAGCTGTTTTTT. The whole variable domain, filled in from reference TRBV19 and TRBJ2-2, reads DGGITQSPKYLFRKEGQNVTLSCEQNLNHDAMYWYRQDPGQGLRLIYYSQIVNDFQKGDIAEGYSVSREKKESFPLTVTSAQKNPTAFYLCASSISGSGTGELFFGEGSRLTVL.

The CDR3 DNA is TGTGCCAGCAGTTTAGGGACAGGGGCACAAGAGACCCAGTACTTC. Translated: CASSLGTGAQETQYF. The rearrangement links TRBV28 to TRBJ2-5; 10 nucleotides match TRBD1. The CDR3 contains 15 residues. Trimming took 2 bases from V and 2 from J; bases not matched to a gene: 2. The germline gives CDR1 MDHEN, CDR2 SYDVKM.

CDR3: CASSGAGTRAYEQYF. CDR3 bases: TGTGCCAGCAGTGGCGCCGGGACTAGGGCCTACGAGCAGTACTTC. The gene calls are TRBV6-1 and TRBJ2-5; TRBD2 aligns across 8 bases. The better agreement between TRBJ2-7 and the DNA end casts doubt on the J call. The CDR3 spans 15 residues. Germline V gene data show CDR1 as MNHNS and CDR2 as SASEGT.

The chain uses TRBV7-9 and TRBJ1-2, with TRBD1 identical over 9 bases. There are 15 residues in the CDR3. Looked up from germline, CDR1 is SEHNR and CDR2 is FQNEAQ (reference sequence). The V gene end was trimmed by 1 base and the J gene end by 8 bases; junction bases not matched to a gene: 8. This CDR3 is CASSLENRGQGGYTF. As DNA, the CDR3 is TGTGCCAGCAGCTTAGAAAACAGGGGGCAAGGCGGCTACACCTTC.

CDR3 residues: CASSIQAGTSGDYEQYF. The DNA of the CDR3 is TGTGCCAGTAGTATTCAAGCCGGGACTAGCGGAGACTACGAGCAGTACTTC. The chain joins TRBV19 to TRBJ2-7, with 11 positions matching TRBD2. The CDR3 length is 17 residues. Trimming removed 3 bases from V and 3 bases from J; junction bases left unmatched: 10. Per germline, CDR1 LNHDA and CDR2 SQIVND (reference sequence).

This sequence joins TRBV19 and TRBJ1-1, with D possibly TRBD1 on 6 matching bases. V was clipped by 5 bases and J by 4 bases, with 11 bases between them. The germline V gene has CDR1 LNHDA and CDR2 SQIVND (reference sequence). The CDR3 loop spans 13 amino acids. The DNA for the CDR3 is TGTGCCAGTAGTCCACAGGGCGTCACTGAAGCTTTCTTT. Protein sequence: CASSPQGVTEAFF. The whole variable domain, remainder taken from reference TRBV19 and TRBJ1-1, is DGGITQSPKYLFRKEGQNVTLSCEQNLNHDAMYWYRQDPGQGLRLIYYSQIVNDFQKGDIAEGYSVSREKKESFPLTVTSAQKNPTAFYLCASSPQGVTEAFFGQGTRLTVV.

V gene TRBV6-1 combines with J gene TRBJ2-7, with D perhaps TRBD1 (6 bases). The CDR3 consists of 16 residues. Trimming left V 4 bases short and J 7 bases short, with 23 bases between. Looked up from germline, CDR1 is MNHNS and CDR2 is SASEGT. The CDR3: CASSAGVSILEGEQYF. The CDR3 DNA reads TGTGCCAGCAGTGCAGGGGTCTCAATCCTCGAGGGTGAGCAGTACTTC.

V is TRBV15 and J is TRBJ2-4; either TRBD1 or TRBD2 may supply D (5 bases each). V was trimmed by 0 bases and J by 9 bases, leaving 9 bases between them. CDR3 length equals 13 residues. CDR1 LNHNV and CDR2 YYDKDF come from the germline V gene (reference sequence). In DNA form, the CDR3 reads TGTGCCACCAGCAGAGATCTGGGACCCATTCAGTACTTC. Translating gives CATSRDLGPIQYF.

The chain recombines TRBV7-8 with TRBJ1-2; 11 bases align to TRBD1. The J segment lost 4 bases and the V segment lost 5 bases, leaving 6 bases of the junction unmatched. Germline assignment: CDR1 SGHVS and CDR2 FQNEAQ. The CDR3 runs 15 residues. The CDR3 here is CASSTGQGAGYGYTF. The CDR3, as DNA: TGTGCCAGCAGCACCGGACAGGGGGCTGGCTATGGCTACACCTTC.

This chain links TRBV4-1 with TRBJ1-1; D perhaps matches TRBD1 (5 bases). CDR1 is MGHRA and CDR2 is YSYEKL in the germline V gene. V lost 4 bases and J 6 bases, leaving 15 bases between the germline ends. The CDR3 contains 14 residues. Written as DNA, the CDR3 is TGCGCCAGCAGCCCCGCCTCGGGGGGGGCTGAAGCTTTCTTT. It codes for CASSPASGGAEAFF.

The V gene is TRBV5-1, the J gene TRBJ1-1; 7 positions agree with TRBD1. The CDR3 runs 15 residues. V lost 4 bases to trimming and J lost 8 bases; unmatched junction nucleotides: 14. Per the germline V gene, CDR1 is SGHRS and CDR2 is YFSETQ. This CDR3 is CASSPLGGTAYEAFF. The DNA for the CDR3 is TGCGCCAGCAGCCCCCTCGGGGGGACAGCCTACGAAGCTTTCTTT.

This rearrangement joins TRBV6-5 to TRBJ1-1; weak D call: TRBD1 (6 bases). V was trimmed by 5 bases and J by 3 bases, leaving 13 bases between them. Germline assignment: CDR1 MNHEY and CDR2 SVGAGI. The CDR3 sequence is 14 residues long. In nucleotides, the CDR3 is TGTGCCAGCAGTACCAACAGGGACCACACTGAAGCTTTCTTT. Protein product: CASSTNRDHTEAFF.

The chain combines TRBV29-1 with TRBJ2-3; D is uncertain. In germline, CDR1 is SQVTM, CDR2 ANQGSEA. Trimming cost V 5 bases and J 2 bases, with 11 bases left between them. The CDR3 has 13 residues. The CDR3 DNA follows: TGCAGCGTTCGACTGATCCTCACAGATACGCAGTATTTT. It encodes CSVRLILTDTQYF.

Only one count was recorded for this clone. The gene calls are TRBV7-3 and TRBJ2-6; 7 positions agree with TRBD1. V lost 5 bases and J lost 2; bases outside the gene matches: 3. The length of the CDR3 is 15 residues. The germline V gene encodes CDR1 SGHTA and CDR2 FQGTGA. Here the CDR3 DNA reads TGTGCCAGCAGCCGAGACAGGGCTGGGGCCAACGTCCTGACTTTC. It codes for CASSRDRAGANVLTF.

The chain combines TRBV18 with TRBJ2-5, with D possibly TRBD1 on 5 matching bases. Germline lookup yields CDR1 KGHSH and CDR2 LQKENI. CDR3 length: 13 amino acids. V lost 2 bases and J 5 bases, leaving 9 bases between the germline ends. DNA of the CDR3: TGTGCCAGCTCACCAGGATGGGGCGAGACCCAGTACTTC. The encoded protein is CASSPGWGETQYF. The complete variable domain, with remaining parts taken from reference TRBV18 and TRBJ2-5, reads NAGVMQNPRHLVRRRGQEARLRCSPMKGHSHVYWYRQLPEEGLKFMVYLQKENIIDESGMPKERFSAEFPKEGPSILRIQQVVRGDSAAYFCASSPGWGETQYFGPGTRLLVL.

The chain couples TRBV27 to TRBJ2-5; 8 bases match TRBD2. CDR1 and CDR2 from the germline V gene are MNHEY and SMNVEV (reference sequence). This CDR3 has 14 amino acids. J was trimmed by 5 bases and V by 3 bases; bases with no gene match: 5. The CDR3 bases are TGTGCCAGCAGTTTTAGGCCGGGAGGGGAGACCCAGTACTTC. Protein sequence: CASSFRPGGETQYF.

The CDR3 is CATSRDSQNNEKLFF. The CDR3 DNA follows: TGTGCCACCAGCAGAGATAGCCAGAATAATGAAAAACTGTTTTTT. The V and J genes are TRBV15 and TRBJ1-4; no reliable D call. The CDR3 is 15 residues long. The V gene's germline CDR1 is LNHNV and CDR2 YYDKDF (reference sequence). The V end was cut by 0 bases, the J end by 4 bases, with 9 bases between.

The chain is built from TRBV27 and TRBJ2-7; no clear D gene. The germline CDR1 and CDR2 sequences are MNHEY and SMNVEV (reference sequence). V dropped 2 bases and J dropped 6 bases, with 14 bases sitting between them. The CDR3 has 14 residues. CDR3 protein: CASSLKGSGSEQYF. DNA for the CDR3: TGTGCCAGCAGTTTAAAGGGCTCCGGGTCCGAGCAGTACTTC.

V gene TRBV28 combines with J gene TRBJ2-2, with D possibly being TRBD1 (5 bases). V was shortened by 6 bases and J by 4 bases, with 9 bases between the two germline ends. There are 13 residues in the CDR3. Germline lookup yields CDR1 MDHEN and CDR2 SYDVKM. The CDR3 DNA is TGTGCCAGCAGGAAACAGGTCACCGGGGAGCTGTTTTTT. Its translation: CASRKQVTGELFF.

The V call is TRBV14, the J call TRBJ2-3, with TRBD2 identical over 10 bases. Trimming at V came to 0 bases and at J to 5 bases, leaving 11 bases not matched to a gene. CDR1 and CDR2 (germline): SGHDN, FVKESK. The CDR3 is 18 amino acids. The CDR3 reads CASSQDSGLAGVIDTQYF. DNA of the CDR3: TGTGCCAGCAGCCAAGATAGCGGGCTAGCGGGAGTTATAGATACGCAGTATTTT.

The J gene is TRBJ1-5, the V gene TRBV4-1; no clear D gene. CDR3 length: 13 amino acids. From germline, CDR1 is MGHRA and CDR2 YSYEKL. V was pared by 0 bases and J by 6 bases, with 6 bases between. CDR3 loop: CASSQDPRQPQHF. The CDR3 region has the DNA TGCGCCAGCAGCCAAGATCCTCGTCAGCCCCAGCATTTT.

The rearrangement links TRBV7-3 to TRBJ2-7; D uncertain. The V end lost 5 bases, the J end lost 2 bases, and 16 bases lay between the germline ends. The CDR3 contains 15 residues. The V gene's germline CDR1 is SGHTA and CDR2 FQGTGA. CDR3 loop: CASSPMVRVPYEQYF. The CDR3 DNA reads as TGTGCCAGCAGCCCAATGGTTCGGGTTCCCTACGAGCAGTACTTC.

The J gene is TRBJ2-7, the V gene TRBV5-3; 7 bases match TRBD2. TRBV5-3 carries the ORF label, with uncertain function. V lost 1 base to trimming and J lost 3 bases; unmatched junction nucleotides: 7. The CDR3 has 15 amino acids. The CDR3 sequence: CARSLPTSENYEQYF. The DNA for the CDR3 is TGTGCCAGAAGCTTGCCCACTAGCGAAAACTACGAGCAGTACTTC.

CDR3 DNA sequence: TGTGCCAGTCGGAGGACTAGCGGGAGAGGTACGCAGTATTTT. Protein sequence: CASRRTSGRGTQYF. The V call is TRBV19, the J call TRBJ2-3; TRBD2 agrees at 13 bases. This CDR3 has 14 amino acids. V was pared by 8 bases and J by 8 bases, with 7 bases of the junction left unmatched. Germline CDR1 and CDR2: LNHDA and SQIVND (reference sequence).

The CDR3 sequence: CASSLVLPPFSYEQYF. CDR3 bases: TGTGCCAGCAGCTTAGTTTTACCTCCATTCTCCTACGAGCAGTACTTC. This chain links TRBV7-9 with TRBJ2-7; D gene ambiguous. The CDR3 has 16 amino acids. The V end was cut by 1 base, the J end by 0 bases, with 13 bases between. Per the germline V gene, CDR1 is SEHNR and CDR2 is FQNEAQ (reference sequence).